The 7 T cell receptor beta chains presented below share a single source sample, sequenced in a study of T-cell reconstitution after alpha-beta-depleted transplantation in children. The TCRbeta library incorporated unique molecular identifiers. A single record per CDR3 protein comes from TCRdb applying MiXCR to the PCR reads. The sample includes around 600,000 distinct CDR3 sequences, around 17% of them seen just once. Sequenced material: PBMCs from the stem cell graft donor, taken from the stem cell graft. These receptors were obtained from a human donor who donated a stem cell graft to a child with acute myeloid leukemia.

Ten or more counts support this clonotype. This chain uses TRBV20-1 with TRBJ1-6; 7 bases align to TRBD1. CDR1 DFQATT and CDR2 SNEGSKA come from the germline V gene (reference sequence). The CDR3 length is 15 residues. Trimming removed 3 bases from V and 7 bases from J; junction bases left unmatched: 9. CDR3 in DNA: TGCAGTGCTAGGGCTCAGACAGGGAGGAATTCACCCCTCCACTTT. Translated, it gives CSARAQTGRNSPLHF.

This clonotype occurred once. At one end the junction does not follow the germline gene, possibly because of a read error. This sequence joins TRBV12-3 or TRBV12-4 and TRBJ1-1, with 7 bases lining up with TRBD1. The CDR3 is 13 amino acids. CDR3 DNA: TGTGCCAGCCGACAGGGAATACGCACTGAAGCTATCTTT. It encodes CASRQGIRTEAIF.

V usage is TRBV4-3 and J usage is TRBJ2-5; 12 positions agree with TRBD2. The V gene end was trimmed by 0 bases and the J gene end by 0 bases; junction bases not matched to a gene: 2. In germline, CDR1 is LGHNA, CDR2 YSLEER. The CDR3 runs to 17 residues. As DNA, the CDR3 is TGCGCCAGCAGCCAAGATGGACTAGCGGGGTACCAAGAGACCCAGTACTTC. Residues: CASSQDGLAGYQETQYF.

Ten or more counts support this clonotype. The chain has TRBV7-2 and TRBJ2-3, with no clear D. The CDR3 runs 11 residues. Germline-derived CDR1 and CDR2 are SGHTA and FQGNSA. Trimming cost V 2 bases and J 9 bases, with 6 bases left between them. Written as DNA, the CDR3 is TGTGCCAGCAGCTTACATCAGACGCAGTATTTT. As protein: CASSLHQTQYF.

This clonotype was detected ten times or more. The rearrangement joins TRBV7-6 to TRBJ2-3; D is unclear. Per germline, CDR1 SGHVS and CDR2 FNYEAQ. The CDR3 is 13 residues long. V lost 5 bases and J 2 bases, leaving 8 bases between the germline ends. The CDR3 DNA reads TGTGCCAGCAGCCAACCACCCACAGATACGCAGTATTTT. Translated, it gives CASSQPPTDTQYF.

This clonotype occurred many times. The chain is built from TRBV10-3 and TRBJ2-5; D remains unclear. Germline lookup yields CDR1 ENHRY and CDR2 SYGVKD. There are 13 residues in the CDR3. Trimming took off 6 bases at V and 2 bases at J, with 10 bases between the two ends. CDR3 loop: CAISLTEQETQYF. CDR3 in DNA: TGTGCCATCAGCCTGACCGAACAAGAGACCCAGTACTTC.

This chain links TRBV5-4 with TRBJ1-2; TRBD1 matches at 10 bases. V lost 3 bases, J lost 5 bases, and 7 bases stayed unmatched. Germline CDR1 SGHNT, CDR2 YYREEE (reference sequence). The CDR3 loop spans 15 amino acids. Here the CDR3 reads CASSSVTGGDYGYTF. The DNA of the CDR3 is TGTGCCAGCAGCTCCGTGACAGGGGGCGATTATGGCTACACCTTC.